This T cell receptor beta chain was observed in a study of blood T cells in healthy people across ages. This clonotype was found a few times. Its antigen is not identified. Germline V CDR1 and CDR2: SNHLY, FYNNEI. V lost 4 bases, J lost 6 bases, and 3 bases lay in between. This CDR3 has 11 residues. Study conclusions and caveats: Estimated diversity across one million T cells was deemed an underestimate.

Next came a second PCR, run for about 7 to 12 cycles, which used a sample-barcoded 5' primer along with a J-beta primer mix. TCRdb re-called the 5' RACE reads with MiXCR, one entry per CDR3 protein. The repertoire holds more than 650,000 distinct CDR3 sequences, with less than 70% as singletons. The source of this sequence is a man older than 75 in good health. V usage is TRBV2 and J usage is TRBJ2-2; D gene unclear. Source material: blood. The DNA for the CDR3 is TGTGCCAGCAGTGTACCCGGGGAGCTGTTTTTT. It codes for CASSVPGELFF.